These T cell receptor beta chains were read from a single sample in a study of regulatory T cells in long-lasting Graves disease. TCRdb re-called the multiplex PCR reads through MiXCR, storing one row per CDR3 protein. The profile covers 400,000 to 600,000 distinct CDR3 sequences, with about a fifth appearing a single time and 6.5% to 9% taken by the ten largest. The input for sequencing was peripheral blood mononuclear cells (PBMCs), taken when the disease was refractory, from a patient treated with antithyroid drugs. The receptors were gathered from a female donor with Graves disease. CDR3s include the opening cysteine and the closing phenylalanine or tryptophan. The D gene is left open where the match is weak. The size of a clone is reported for some rows only, either as once, few or many, or as a class for expanded clones.

DNA: TGCGCCAGCAGCCAAGAGTTGGGGGTGACCTACGAGCAGTACTTC; CDR3: CASSQELGVTYEQYF; J: TRBJ2-7; size: .; D: .; V: TRBV4-1
DNA: TGTGCCACCAGTGATAAGACAGGGATGGTCACCGGGGAGCTGTTTTTT; CDR3: CATSDKTGMVTGELFF; J: TRBJ2-2; size: few; D: TRBD1; V: TRBV24-1
DNA: TGCGCCAGCAGTGAGGGGGTCTCCGGCGGGGTTAACACTGAAGCTTTCTTT; CDR3: CASSEGVSGGVNTEAFF; J: TRBJ1-1; size: many; D: .; V: TRBV10-1
DNA: TGTGCCAGCAGTTTGACAGGGTACGATCAGCCCCAGCATTTT; CDR3: CASSLTGYDQPQHF; J: TRBJ1-5; size: many; D: TRBD1; V: TRBV12-3/TRBV12-4
DNA: TGCAGTGCTAGAGATAGCTGGGACTCCGTAGACTATGGCTACACCTTC; CDR3: CSARDSWDSVDYGYTF; J: TRBJ1-2; size: few; D: .; V: TRBV20-1
DNA: TGTGCCTGGAGTGAGGGGGCTAGCGGATTATACGAGCAGTACTTC; CDR3: CAWSEGASGLYEQYF; J: TRBJ2-7; size: few; D: .; V: TRBV30
DNA: TGTGCCAGCAGTTTGGACGCGGGGGTCTATGGCTACACCTTC; CDR3: CASSLDAGVYGYTF; J: TRBJ1-2; size: many; D: .; V: TRBV28
DNA: TGTGCCAGCAGCTTAAGGACTCCGGTGGAGACCCAGTACTTC; CDR3: CASSLRTPVETQYF; J: TRBJ2-5; size: .; D: .; V: TRBV11-2
DNA: TGTGCCAGCAGCAGTTTTAGTGGGGACCTGAAGCACTACACCTTC; CDR3: CASSSFSGDLKHYTF; J: TRBJ1-2; size: many; D: .; V: TRBV28
DNA: TGTGCCTGGAGTGTAGGGAGGTTACAGGGAGCGCCCCAGCATTTT; CDR3: CAWSVGRLQGAPQHF; J: TRBJ1-5; size: .; D: .; V: TRBV30
DNA: TGTGCCAGCAGTCCAACAAGTCAGCCCCAGCATTTT; CDR3: CASSPTSQPQHF; J: TRBJ1-5; size: few; D: .; V: TRBV27
DNA: TGCAGTGCCCTACAGGGATCGAATGAAAAACTGTTTTTT; CDR3: CSALQGSNEKLFF; J: TRBJ1-4; size: few; D: .; V: TRBV20-1
DNA: TGTGCCAGCAGCAAGACAGGGGAAAAACTGTTTTTT; CDR3: CASSKTGEKLFF; J: TRBJ1-4; size: .; D: TRBD1; V: TRBV7-9
DNA: TGTGCCAGCAGCTTTCCTCCGGACACTGGATCCCAAACCATATATTTT; CDR3: CASSFPPDTGSQTIYF; J: TRBJ1-3; size: many; D: .; V: TRBV7-8
DNA: TGCGCCAGCAGCCCGCTGGACGGGCCAAATTCACCCCTCCACTTT; CDR3: CASSPLDGPNSPLHF; J: TRBJ1-6; size: .; D: .; V: TRBV4-1
DNA: TGTGCCAGCAGGACAGCGTACTACGAGCAGTACTTC; CDR3: CASRTAYYEQYF; J: TRBJ2-7; size: many; D: .; V: TRBV6-1
DNA: TGTGCCAGCATGGGGCAGGAGGGTCAGCCCCAGCATTTT; CDR3: CASMGQEGQPQHF; J: TRBJ1-5; size: few; D: .; V: TRBV2
DNA: TGTGCCAGCAGCTTCGGACAGGGGGTGATCAATCAGCCCCAGCATTTT; CDR3: CASSFGQGVINQPQHF; J: TRBJ1-5; size: .; D: TRBD1; V: TRBV7-3
DNA: TGTGCCACCGGGGCTCGGTACGAGCAGTACTTC; CDR3: CATGARYEQYF; J: TRBJ2-7; size: many; D: .; V: TRBV28
DNA: TGCAGTGCTCCCACCCGAGGCTTTTACACTGAAGCTTTCTTT; CDR3: CSAPTRGFYTEAFF; J: TRBJ1-1; size: many; D: .; V: TRBV20-1
DNA: TGTGCCAGCAGAGACAGGAATTCTGGCAATCAGCCCCAGCATTTT; CDR3: CASRDRNSGNQPQHF; J: TRBJ1-5; size: many; D: .; V: TRBV27
DNA: TGTGCCAGCAGTGAAGCGTTCAGGGTGAACACTGGAGCTTTCTTT; CDR3: CASSEAFRVNTGAFF; J: TRBJ1-1; size: .; D: .; V: TRBV6-4
DNA: TGTGCCACCCCATCGGTAGGACAGCCTTACAATTTAGCCAAAAACATTCAGTACTTC; CDR3: CATPSVGQPYNLAKNIQYF; J: TRBJ2-4; size: .; D: .; V: TRBV19
DNA: TGTGCCAGCAGTTTAGAAGCGGGAGTCCCAGAGACCCAGTACTTC; CDR3: CASSLEAGVPETQYF; J: TRBJ2-5; size: many; D: TRBD2; V: TRBV12-3/TRBV12-4
DNA: TGTGCCACCAGTGATAGGGACAGCTCTGGGGCCAACGTCCTGACTTTC; CDR3: CATSDRDSSGANVLTF; J: TRBJ2-6; size: many; D: TRBD1; V: TRBV24-1
DNA: TGTGCCAGCAGCTTAACCCCAAGGCCTAATACCGGGACTAGCGGGAGATGGGCTCACGAGCAGTACTTC; CDR3: CASSLTPRPNTGTSGRWAHEQYF; J: TRBJ2-7; size: .; D: TRBD2; V: TRBV11-3
DNA: TGTGCCAGCAGCTTGGGGACCGCCTTTCACGAGCAGTACTTC; CDR3: CASSLGTAFHEQYF; J: TRBJ2-7; size: many; D: .; V: TRBV28
DNA: TGTGCCAGCAGCAAGGGACAGGGAGTGACCCAGTACTTC; CDR3: CASSKGQGVTQYF; J: TRBJ2-5; size: many; D: TRBD1; V: TRBV7-8
DNA: TGTGCCAGCAGACTTACAGGGGACCACGAGCAGTACTTC; CDR3: CASRLTGDHEQYF; J: TRBJ2-7; size: many; D: TRBD1; V: TRBV28